Presented here are 17 T cell receptor beta chains from one specimen sequenced in a study of post-analysis software for immune sequencing data. Unique molecular identifiers had been added to the TCR beta cDNA libraries. Via MiXCR, TCRdb re-called the PCR reads, giving one row per CDR3 protein. The sample contains fewer than 700,000 distinct CDR3 sequences, 44% of which appear only once. Points from the study as a whole: The five TRBV segments detected at higher frequency in patients than in controls included TRBV5-6, TRBV5-1 and TRBV20-1.

Their target antigens are unknown. Sequenced input: blood. The receptors come from a girl between 10 and 17 years old with multiple sclerosis.

The V gene is TRBV6-6, the J gene TRBJ2-5, with 12 bases identical to TRBD1. Germline assignment: CDR1 MNHNY and CDR2 SVGAGI (reference sequence). V gave up 7 bases and J gave up 6 bases; unmatched junction bases: 6. The CDR3 consists of 14 residues. CDR3 nucleotides: TGTGCCAGCATCCCGGGACAGGGGGCGAAGACCCAGTACTTC. This translates into CASIPGQGAKTQYF.

This clonotype was seen only a few times. The chain carries TRBV15 and TRBJ2-1; possibly TRBD1 for D (7 bases). Germline V gives CDR1 LNHNV, CDR2 YYDKDF (reference sequence). Trimming took 5 bases from V and 4 from J, leaving 18 bases between them. This CDR3 region has 16 residues. The CDR3 loop reads CATSLKEGQHYNEQFF. The CDR3 nucleotides read TGTGCCACCAGCCTCAAGGAGGGACAGCATTACAATGAGCAGTTCTTC.

The chain has TRBV5-1 and TRBJ1-2, with unresolved D. The germline V gene encodes CDR1 SGHRS and CDR2 YFSETQ. CDR3 length equals 14 residues. V was cut by 0 bases and J by 4 bases, with 10 bases left in between. The CDR3 DNA reads as TGCGCCAGCAGCTTGGCCCAAGAGCCCTATGGCTACACCTTC. This gives the protein CASSLAQEPYGYTF. The full variable domain, completed using reference TRBV5-1 and TRBJ1-2, is KAGVTQTPRYLIKTRGQQVTLSCSPISGHRSVSWYQQTPGQGLQFLFEYFSETQRNKGNFPGRFSGRQFSNSRSEMNVSTLELGDSALYLCASSLAQEPYGYTFGSGTRLTVV.

The chain is built from TRBV4-2 and TRBJ1-2; TRBD1 matches at 12 bases. Per germline, CDR1 LGHNA and CDR2 YNFKEQ. The CDR3 sequence is 16 residues long. Losses at the gene ends were 0 bases for V and 7 bases for J; bases not matched to a gene: 6. CDR3 sequence: CASSQDLGQGAGGYTF. The CDR3 DNA follows: TGTGCCAGCAGCCAAGATTTGGGACAGGGGGCGGGTGGCTACACCTTC.

This clonotype has just a few counts. The chain recombines TRBV4-2 with TRBJ2-7, with D unclear. Trimming removed 4 bases from V and 2 bases from J, with 15 bases in between. CDR1 and CDR2 from the germline V gene are LGHNA and YNFKEQ. The CDR3 extends over 15 amino acids. The CDR3 spells CASSPGPPAPYEQYF. The CDR3 region has the DNA TGTGCCAGCAGCCCCGGGCCCCCAGCCCCCTACGAGCAGTACTTC.

The V call is TRBV4-2, the J call TRBJ2-7, with TRBD2 matching 10 bases. The germline V gene encodes CDR1 LGHNA and CDR2 YNFKEQ. The CDR3 contains 16 residues. Trimming at V came to 0 bases and at J to 8 bases, leaving 10 bases not matched to a gene. CDR3 amino acids: CASSQEGTSGNDKQYF. CDR3 nucleotide sequence: TGTGCCAGCAGCCAAGAGGGAACTAGCGGGAATGACAAGCAGTACTTC.

The gene calls are TRBV19 and TRBJ2-7; D is unclear. Germline CDR1 reads LNHDA; CDR2 reads SQIVND (reference sequence). Trimming shortened V by 6 bases and J by 6 bases, and 12 bases separated the two germline ends. The CDR3 runs 12 residues. CDR3 protein: CASSQQFGEQYF. In DNA, the CDR3 is TGTGCCAGTAGCCAACAATTCGGCGAGCAGTACTTC.

This clonotype occurred a few times. V gene TRBV12-3 or TRBV12-4 combines with J gene TRBJ2-7, with D perhaps matching TRBD1 or TRBD2 (5 bases each). V was shortened by 6 bases and J by 2 bases, with 11 bases between the two germline ends. The CDR3 sequence is 13 residues long. The CDR3 is CASSGTLAYEQYF. The CDR3 DNA sequence: TGTGCCAGCAGCGGGACGCTAGCCTACGAGCAGTACTTC.

This clonotype showed up just a few times. This chain links TRBV12-3 or TRBV12-4 with TRBJ2-3; tentative D call: TRBD1 (6 bases). The V and J ends lost 1 base and 0 bases respectively, with 11 bases between them. This CDR3 is built from 16 residues. In DNA form, the CDR3 reads TGTGCCAGCAGTTTAGGAGGGGGAGTTAGCACAGATACGCAGTATTTT. Translation gives CASSLGGGVSTDTQYF.

This clonotype showed up just a few times. The chain combines TRBV5-1 with TRBJ1-1; 9 bases align to TRBD1. The CDR3 loop spans 16 amino acids. The V gene's germline CDR1 is SGHRS and CDR2 YFSETQ. Germline trimming cut 3 bases from V and 8 bases from J; bases unmatched to any gene: 14. The DNA for the CDR3 is TGCGCCAGCAGCTCCTTACCCGGGACAGGGTCCCCAGAAGCTTTCTTT. Translating gives CASSSLPGTGSPEAFF.

The chain has TRBV6-6 and TRBJ2-7, with TRBD1 matching over 8 bases. The CDR3 runs 14 residues. With 0 bases clipped from V and 5 bases from J, the junction kept 3 bases outside the gene matches. Germline loops: CDR1 MNHNY, CDR2 SVGAGI (reference sequence). CDR3 protein: CASSYSQGANEQYF. DNA of the CDR3: TGTGCCAGCAGTTACTCCCAGGGGGCCAACGAGCAGTACTTC.

The V call is TRBV5-1, the J call TRBJ1-1; no firm D call. The V and J ends lost 2 bases and 8 bases respectively, with 16 bases between them. CDR3 length equals 14 residues. Germline CDR1 SGHRS, CDR2 YFSETQ. CDR3 sequence (DNA): TGCGCCAGCAGCTTCGCAGAGTCTGGCGTAGAAGCTTTCTTT. As protein: CASSFAESGVEAFF. Full variable domain (missing parts from reference TRBV5-1 and TRBJ1-1): KAGVTQTPRYLIKTRGQQVTLSCSPISGHRSVSWYQQTPGQGLQFLFEYFSETQRNKGNFPGRFSGRQFSNSRSEMNVSTLELGDSALYLCASSFAESGVEAFFGQGTRLTVV.

This clonotype was counted a few times. V gene TRBV7-2 combines with J gene TRBJ2-3; D not resolved. From germline, CDR1 is SGHTA and CDR2 FQGNSA. Trimming took 1 base from V and 5 from J, leaving 4 bases between them. CDR3 size: 12 residues. CDR3 amino acids: CASSLDVDTQYF. In DNA form, the CDR3 reads TGTGCCAGCAGCTTAGACGTAGATACGCAGTATTTT.

This clonotype was detected a few times. The chain uses TRBV7-9 and TRBJ2-3; D ambiguous. The CDR3 extends over 13 amino acids. Trimming shortened V by 5 bases and J by 4 bases, and 10 bases separated the two germline ends. Germline CDR1 reads SEHNR; CDR2 reads FQNEAQ (reference sequence). CDR3 residues: CASSHRTADTQYF. The DNA for the CDR3 is TGTGCCAGCAGCCATAGGACGGCAGATACGCAGTATTTT.

The rearrangement links TRBV27 to TRBJ1-2; D possibly corresponds to TRBD1 (6 bases). This CDR3 has 14 residues. V lost 6 bases and J 4 bases, leaving 15 bases between the germline ends. Germline-derived CDR1 and CDR2 are MNHEY and SMNVEV (reference sequence). CDR3 coding DNA: TGTGCCAGCAGCCCAAAACAGGGATCCTATGGCTACACCTTC. Amino acids: CASSPKQGSYGYTF.

The V gene is TRBV13, the J gene TRBJ2-1; a possible D gene is TRBD1 (5 bases). Between the trimmed V and J ends, which lost 5 bases and 8 bases, there was a span of 25 bases. The CDR3 totals 17 residues. Germline CDR1 reads PRHDT; CDR2 reads FYEKMQ (reference sequence). For the CDR3, the DNA is TGTGCCAGCAGCATTCTGATGTGGGAACTCGGACATGATGAGCAGTTCTTC. The encoded protein is CASSILMWELGHDEQFF.

This clonotype was counted between two and nine times. The rearrangement uses TRBV29-1 and TRBJ2-1; perhaps TRBD1 as D (6 bases). Germline V gene data show CDR1 as SQVTM and CDR2 as ANQGSEA. Trimming left V 4 bases short and J 6 bases short, with 19 bases between. The CDR3 sequence is 15 residues long. CDR3 DNA: TGCAGCGTTGGAGGGGGACCCGGCAATACCAATGAGCAGTTCTTC. It encodes CSVGGGPGNTNEQFF.